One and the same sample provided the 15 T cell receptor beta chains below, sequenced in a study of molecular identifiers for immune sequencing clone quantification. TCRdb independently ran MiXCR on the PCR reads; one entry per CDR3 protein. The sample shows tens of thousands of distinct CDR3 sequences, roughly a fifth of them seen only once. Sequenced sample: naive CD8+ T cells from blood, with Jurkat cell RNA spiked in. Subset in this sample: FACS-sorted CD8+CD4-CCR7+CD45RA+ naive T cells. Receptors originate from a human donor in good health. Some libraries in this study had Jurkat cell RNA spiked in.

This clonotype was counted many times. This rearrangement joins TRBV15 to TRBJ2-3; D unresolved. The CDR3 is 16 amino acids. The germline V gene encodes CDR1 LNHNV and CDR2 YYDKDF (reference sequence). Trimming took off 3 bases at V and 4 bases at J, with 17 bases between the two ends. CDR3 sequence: CATSRARSREADTQYF. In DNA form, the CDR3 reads TGTGCCACCAGCAGGGCGCGGAGCCGTGAAGCAGATACGCAGTATTTT.

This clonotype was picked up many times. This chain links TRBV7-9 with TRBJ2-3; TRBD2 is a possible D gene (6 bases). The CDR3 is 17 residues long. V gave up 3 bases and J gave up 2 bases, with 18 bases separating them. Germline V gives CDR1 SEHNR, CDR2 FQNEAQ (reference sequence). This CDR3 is CASSLPLSRGVTDTQYF. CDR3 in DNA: TGTGCCAGCAGCTTGCCTCTCTCGCGGGGAGTCACAGATACGCAGTATTTT.

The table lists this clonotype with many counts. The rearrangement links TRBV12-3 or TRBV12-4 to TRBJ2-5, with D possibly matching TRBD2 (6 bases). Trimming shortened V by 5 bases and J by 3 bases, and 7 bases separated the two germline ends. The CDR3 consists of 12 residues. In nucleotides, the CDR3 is TGTGCCAGCAGTGGGACTGAAGAGACCCAGTACTTC. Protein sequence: CASSGTEETQYF.

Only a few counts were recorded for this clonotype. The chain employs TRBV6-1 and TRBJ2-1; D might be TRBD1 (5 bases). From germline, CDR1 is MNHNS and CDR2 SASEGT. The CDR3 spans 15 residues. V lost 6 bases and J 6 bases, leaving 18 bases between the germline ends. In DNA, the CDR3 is TGTGCCAGCAGACCGACAGTTACGTCCCTCAATGAGCAGTTCTTC. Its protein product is CASRPTVTSLNEQFF.

CDR3 DNA: TGCGCCAGCAGTGATGCGGGGGTGAAGACCCAGTACTTC. This codes for CASSDAGVKTQYF. The rearrangement uses TRBV10-1 and TRBJ2-5; 7 bases map to TRBD2. Trimming at V came to 3 bases and at J to 6 bases, leaving 4 bases not matched to a gene. Germline assignment: CDR1 WNHNN and CDR2 SYGVQD (reference sequence). This CDR3 comprises 13 residues.

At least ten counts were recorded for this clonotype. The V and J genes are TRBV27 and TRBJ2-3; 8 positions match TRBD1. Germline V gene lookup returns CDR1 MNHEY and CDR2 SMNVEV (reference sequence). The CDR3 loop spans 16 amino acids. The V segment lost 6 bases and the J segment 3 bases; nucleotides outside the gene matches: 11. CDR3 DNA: TGTGCCAGCAGCCGGACAGGGTTGAGCTTTACAGATACGCAGTATTTT. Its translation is CASSRTGLSFTDTQYF.

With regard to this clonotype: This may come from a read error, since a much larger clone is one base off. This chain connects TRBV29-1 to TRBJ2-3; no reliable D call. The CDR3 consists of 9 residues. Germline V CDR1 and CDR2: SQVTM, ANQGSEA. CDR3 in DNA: TGCGGCGTCGAAGATACGCAGTATTTT. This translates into CGVEDTQYF.

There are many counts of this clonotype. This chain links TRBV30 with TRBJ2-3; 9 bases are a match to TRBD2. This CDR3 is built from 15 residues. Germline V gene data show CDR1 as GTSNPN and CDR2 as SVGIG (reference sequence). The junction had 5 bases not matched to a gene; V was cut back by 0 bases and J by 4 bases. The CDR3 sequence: CAWSVGSGSADTQYF. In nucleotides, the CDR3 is TGTGCCTGGAGTGTGGGTAGCGGGAGCGCAGATACGCAGTATTTT.

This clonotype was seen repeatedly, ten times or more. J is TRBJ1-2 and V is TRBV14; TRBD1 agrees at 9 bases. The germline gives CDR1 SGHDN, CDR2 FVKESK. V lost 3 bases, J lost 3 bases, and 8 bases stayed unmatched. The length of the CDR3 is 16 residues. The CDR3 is CASSHTGDRDDYGYTF. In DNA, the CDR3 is TGTGCCAGCAGCCATACCGGGGACAGGGATGACTATGGCTACACCTTC.

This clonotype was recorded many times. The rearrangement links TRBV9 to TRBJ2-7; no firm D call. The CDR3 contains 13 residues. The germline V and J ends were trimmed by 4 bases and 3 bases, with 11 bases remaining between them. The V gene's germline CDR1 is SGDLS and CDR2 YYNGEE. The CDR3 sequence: CASSPPVSYEQYF. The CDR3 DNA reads TGTGCCAGCAGCCCCCCCGTGAGCTACGAGCAGTACTTC.

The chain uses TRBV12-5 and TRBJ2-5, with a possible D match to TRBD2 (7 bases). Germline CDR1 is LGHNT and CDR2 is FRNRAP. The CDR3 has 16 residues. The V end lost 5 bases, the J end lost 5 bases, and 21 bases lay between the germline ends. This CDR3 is CASGPGEGGVRETQYF. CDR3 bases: TGTGCTAGTGGTCCGGGGGAGGGGGGCGTCCGGGAGACCCAGTACTTC.

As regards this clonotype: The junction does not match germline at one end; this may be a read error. The CDR3 sequence is CASTPGPGGTNEQLF. DNA for the CDR3: TGTGCCAGCACTCCCGGCCCGGGAGGAACTAATGAGCAGCTCTTC. The gene calls are TRBV27 and TRBJ2-1; 7 bases map to TRBD2. Per germline, CDR1 MNHEY and CDR2 SMNVEV (reference sequence). This CDR3 spans 15 amino acids.

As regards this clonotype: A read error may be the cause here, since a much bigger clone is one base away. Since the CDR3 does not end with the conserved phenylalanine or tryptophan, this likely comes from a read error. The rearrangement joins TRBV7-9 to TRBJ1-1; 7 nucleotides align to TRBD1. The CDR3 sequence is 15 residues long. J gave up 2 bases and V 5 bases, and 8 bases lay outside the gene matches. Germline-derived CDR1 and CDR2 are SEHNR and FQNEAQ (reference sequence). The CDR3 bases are TGTGCCAGCAGCCCTCGGAGGGGGCTTAACACTGAAGCTTTCCTT. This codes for CASSPRRGLNTEAFL.

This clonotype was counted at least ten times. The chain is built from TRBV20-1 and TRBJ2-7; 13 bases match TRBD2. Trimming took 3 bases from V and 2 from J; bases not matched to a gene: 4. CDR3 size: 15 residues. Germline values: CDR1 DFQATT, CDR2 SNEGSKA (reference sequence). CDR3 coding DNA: TGCAGTGCTAGGGGACTAGCGGGAATTCCCTACGAGCAGTACTTC. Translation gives CSARGLAGIPYEQYF.

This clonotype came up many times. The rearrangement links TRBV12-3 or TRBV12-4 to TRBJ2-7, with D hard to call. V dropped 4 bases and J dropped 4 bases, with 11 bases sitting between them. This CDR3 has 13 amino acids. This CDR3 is CASSSTDGYEQYF. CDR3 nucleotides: TGTGCCAGCAGTTCCACGGACGGGTACGAGCAGTACTTC.